This T cell receptor beta chain was obtained from a study of response to subunit inactivated influenza vaccine. MiXCR was run by TCRdb on the RT-PCR reads, yielding one entry per CDR3 protein. The profile covers hundreds of thousands of distinct CDR3 sequences, with about 11% appearing a single time and about 10% taken by the ten largest. There are many counts of this clonotype. The junction does not match germline at one end; this may be a read error. Germline lookup yields CDR1 SGHRS and CDR2 YFSETQ. There are 13 residues in the CDR3. These data also featured in a second study, about T cells expressing NK-cell markers. That paper adds: TCR beta cDNA was made by 5'RACE template switching with UMIs. In a group of about six donors, dominant NKG2C+ clonotypes represented roughly 1.0-7.5% of CD8+ T cells.

This sample comprised PBMCs from blood, obtained on the day of vaccination. The genes are TRBV5-1 and TRBJ2-2; D uncertain. The receptor comes from a man in his fifties or sixties who received an inactivated influenza vaccine. CDR3 sequence (DNA): TGTGCCAGCAGTCGAGCGAACACCGGGGAGCTGTTTTTT. This encodes CASSRANTGELFF.